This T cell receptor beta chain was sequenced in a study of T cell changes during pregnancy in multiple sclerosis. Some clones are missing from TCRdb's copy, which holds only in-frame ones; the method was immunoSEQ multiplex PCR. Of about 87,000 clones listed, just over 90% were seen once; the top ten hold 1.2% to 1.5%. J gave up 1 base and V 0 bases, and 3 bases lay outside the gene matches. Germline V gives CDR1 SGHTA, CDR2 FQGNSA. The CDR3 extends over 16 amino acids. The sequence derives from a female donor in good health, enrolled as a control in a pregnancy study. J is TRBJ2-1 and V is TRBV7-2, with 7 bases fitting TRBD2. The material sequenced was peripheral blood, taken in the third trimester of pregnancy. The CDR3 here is CASSLASGISYNEQFF. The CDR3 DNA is TGTGCCAGCAGCTTAGCGAGCGGGATATCCTACAATGAGCAGTTCTTC.